This T cell receptor (beta chain) was profiled in a study of post-analysis software for immune sequencing data. Concerning this clonotype: Antigen specificity is unknown.

Whole-study results and caveats: F measure grouped same-batch samples tightly together.

Built from TCR beta cDNA, the libraries had unique molecular identifiers in them. MiXCR was run by TCRdb on the PCR reads, yielding one entry per CDR3 protein. The sample shows some 890,000 distinct CDR3 sequences, about 50% of them seen only once. The TCR comes from a girl under 18 with multiple sclerosis. What was sequenced was blood.

Here the CDR3 DNA reads TGCGCCACCAAACCGGGACCTGGCACAGATACGCAGTATTTT. The encoded protein is CATKPGPGTDTQYF. The chain is built from TRBV10-2 and TRBJ2-3, with D perhaps matching TRBD1 or TRBD2 (5 bases each). The germline CDR1 and CDR2 sequences are WSHSY and SAAADI. Trimming removed 10 bases from V and 1 base from J, with 15 bases in between. The length of the CDR3 is 14 residues.